Listed here are 18 T cell receptor beta chains from one sample, sequenced in a study of PD-L1 blockade in urothelial cancer. TCRdb keeps only in-frame clones here, not all; method: immunoSEQ multiplex PCR. The repertoire holds approximately 32,000 clones, with more than 65% as singletons. The material was PBMCs, obtained around atezolizumab (anti-PD-L1) treatment. These receptor sequences come from a man aged 65 to 79 with urothelial cancer.

The rearrangement joins TRBV14 to TRBJ2-4; TRBD1 matches 7 bases. The junction had 7 bases not matched to a gene; V was cut back by 6 bases and J by 8 bases. The CDR3 covers 13 residues. CDR1 SGHDN and CDR2 FVKESK come from the germline V gene. The CDR3 sequence is CASRQGLRDIQYF. The CDR3 DNA follows: TGTGCCAGCAGACAGGGGCTTAGGGACATTCAGTACTTC.

V is TRBV6-1 and J is TRBJ1-1, with 7 bases that match TRBD1. Germline V gene lookup returns CDR1 MNHNS and CDR2 SASEGT. CDR3 length: 13 residues. The V gene end was trimmed by 5 bases and the J gene end by 4 bases; junction bases not matched to a gene: 4. The DNA of the CDR3 is TGTGCCAGCAGTCCTTGGACAGGCACTGAAGCTTTCTTT. Translation gives CASSPWTGTEAFF.

The chain combines TRBV5-1 with TRBJ1-5, with a tentative D call TRBD1 (6 bases). Germline CDR1 is SGHRS and CDR2 is YFSETQ. The V and J ends lost 0 bases and 1 base respectively, with 8 bases between them. The CDR3 loop spans 15 amino acids. The CDR3: CASSLGDRSNQPQHF. CDR3 bases: TGCGCCAGCAGCTTGGGAGACAGGAGCAATCAGCCCCAGCATTTT.

The rearrangement joins TRBV7-3 to TRBJ2-3; 11 bases are shared with TRBD1. Germline V lookup: CDR1 SGHTA, CDR2 FQGTGA. V lost 4 bases, J lost 4 bases, and 7 bases stayed unmatched. The CDR3 has 16 residues. The CDR3 DNA reads TGTGCCAGCAGCTCCCCGGGACAGGGGGGCTCAGATACGCAGTATTTT. It translates to CASSSPGQGGSDTQYF.

This sequence joins TRBV27 and TRBJ2-7; 7 bases line up with TRBD1. CDR3 length: 14 residues. Trimming took 3 bases from V and 3 from J; bases not matched to a gene: 5. Germline CDR1 MNHEY, CDR2 SMNVEV (reference sequence). The CDR3 DNA reads as TGTGCCAGCAGTTTCCGAGGGGGCCGCTACGAGCAGTACTTC. Translating it yields CASSFRGGRYEQYF.

This clone was counted at least ten times. The gene calls are TRBV29-1 and TRBJ2-3; 9 nucleotides agree with TRBD2. This CDR3 region has 13 residues. Losses at the gene ends were 6 bases for V and 4 bases for J; bases not matched to a gene: 5. The germline V gene has CDR1 SQVTM and CDR2 ANQGSEA. CDR3 sequence: CSVHSGSPDTQYF. The CDR3 DNA reads as TGCAGCGTACATAGCGGGAGCCCAGATACGCAGTATTTT.

The chain uses TRBV15 and TRBJ2-3; D remains unclear. V was trimmed by 0 bases and J by 5 bases, leaving 12 bases between them. Germline CDR1 reads LNHNV; CDR2 reads YYDKDF (reference sequence). The CDR3 has 15 amino acids. CDR3 bases: TGTGCCACCAGCAGAGATGATGAGACTCGAGATACGCAGTATTTT. This translates into CATSRDDETRDTQYF.

This chain joins TRBV6-5 and TRBJ1-2; D gene unclear. The CDR3 totals 12 residues. Germline CDR1 MNHEY, CDR2 SVGAGI. Trimming shortened V by 10 bases and J by 5 bases, and 14 bases separated the two germline ends. This CDR3 is CATTDNTYGYTF. The CDR3 nucleotides read TGTGCCACGACCGACAATACTTATGGCTACACCTTC.

This chain's CDR3 is CASSPSLQAGANVLTF. The CDR3 region has the DNA TGTGCCAGCAGCCCCTCGCTACAGGCGGGGGCCAACGTCCTGACTTTC. V gene TRBV7-3 combines with J gene TRBJ2-6; weak D call: TRBD1 (5 bases). Germline values: CDR1 SGHTA, CDR2 FQGTGA. Deletions cut 5 bases from V and 4 bases from J, with 15 bases between. The CDR3 contains 16 residues. The entire variable domain, with the rest obtained from reference TRBV7-3 and TRBJ2-6, is as follows: GAGVSQTPSNKVTEKGKYVELRCDPISGHTALYWYRQSLGQGPEFLIYFQGTGAADDSGLPNDRFFAVRPEGSVSTLKIQRTERGDSAVYLCASSPSLQAGANVLTFGAGSRLTVL.

This clone was seen a few times. J is TRBJ1-2 and V is TRBV18; possibly TRBD1 for D (5 bases). Per the germline V gene, CDR1 is KGHSH and CDR2 is LQKENI. V shed 3 bases and J shed 3 bases, with 14 bases lying between them. This CDR3 comprises 15 residues. The CDR3 region is CASSPTSGNYYGYTF. The CDR3, as DNA: TGTGCCAGCTCACCGACCTCAGGGAACTACTATGGCTACACCTTC.

The chain couples TRBV4-1 to TRBJ2-5; D unresolved. Trimming pared 1 base from V and 5 bases from J, leaving 11 bases between. Germline V gives CDR1 MGHRA, CDR2 YSYEKL. This CDR3 region has 14 residues. The CDR3 sequence: CASSQGSPPETQYF. Here the CDR3 DNA reads TGCGCCAGCAGCCAAGGTAGTCCCCCCGAGACCCAGTACTTC.

This sequence joins TRBV19 and TRBJ1-1; 9 bases map to TRBD1. CDR1 LNHDA and CDR2 SQIVND come from the germline V gene (reference sequence). Trimming took 5 bases from V and 4 from J; bases not matched to a gene: 14. The CDR3 has 17 amino acids. The DNA for the CDR3 is TGTGCCAGTAGTCCCGTTCTTCGACAGGGGGGTGGCACTGAAGCTTTCTTT. Protein: CASSPVLRQGGGTEAFF.

This clone was seen a handful of times. The chain combines TRBV5-8 with TRBJ1-6; 8 bases match TRBD1. Losses at the gene ends were 0 bases for V and 0 bases for J; bases not matched to a gene: 2. Germline V CDR1 and CDR2: SGHTS, YDEGEE. This CDR3 is built from 17 residues. The CDR3 region has the DNA TGTGCCAGCAGCTTGGGGACAGGGAGCTCCTATAATTCACCCCTCCACTTT. Translation gives CASSLGTGSSYNSPLHF.

This chain connects TRBV9 to TRBJ2-2; a weak D match, TRBD2 (6 bases). The CDR3 covers 15 residues. Germline CDR1 and CDR2: SGDLS and YYNGEE. V was clipped by 5 bases and J by 1 base, with 12 bases between them. The CDR3 coding sequence is TGTGCCAGCAGGGCTCTAGCGTTGAACACCGGGGAGCTGTTTTTT. Translation: CASRALALNTGELFF.

Only one count was recorded for this clone. J is TRBJ1-2 and V is TRBV5-1, with D maybe TRBD1 (5 bases). CDR3 length: 15 residues. Trimming stripped 5 bases from V and 0 bases from J, with 14 bases between. Germline CDR1 and CDR2: SGHRS and YFSETQ. CDR3 sequence (DNA): TGCGCCAGCAGGCTGACAGCAGGGTCTAACTATGGCTACACCTTC. This gives the protein CASRLTAGSNYGYTF.

This clone was counted between two and nine times. The rearrangement joins TRBV19 to TRBJ1-1; D unresolved. The CDR3 is 14 amino acids. V was clipped by 5 bases and J by 1 base, with 11 bases between them. Germline V gene sequence: CDR1 LNHDA, CDR2 SQIVND (reference sequence). The CDR3 reads CASSPNSKNTEAFF. As DNA, the CDR3 is TGTGCCAGTAGTCCCAACAGTAAGAACACTGAAGCTTTCTTT.

Comment on this clone: Relative to the germline gene, one junction end is altered; a read error may explain this. V usage is TRBV30 and J usage is TRBJ2-6, with a possible D match to TRBD2 (6 bases). The CDR3 covers 14 residues. From germline, CDR1 is GTSNPN and CDR2 SVGIG (reference sequence). The CDR3 bases are TGTGCCTTTTCCCGGGACTCTGGGGCCAACGTCCCGACTTTC. Translating it yields CAFSRDSGANVPTF.

V is TRBV19 and J is TRBJ1-3, with 7 nucleotides matching TRBD1. The CDR3 consists of 18 residues. Trimming took 6 bases from V and 1 from J; bases not matched to a gene: 15. Germline lookup yields CDR1 LNHDA and CDR2 SQIVND (reference sequence). The CDR3 DNA sequence: TGTGCCAGTAGCCCGCCTGGGACAGCCTCGATTTCTGGAAACACCATATATTTT. Its translation: CASSPPGTASISGNTIYF. The full variable domain, in which reference TRBV19 and TRBJ1-3 provide the parts outside the CDR3, is DGGITQSPKYLFRKEGQNVTLSCEQNLNHDAMYWYRQDPGQGLRLIYYSQIVNDFQKGDIAEGYSVSREKKESFPLTVTSAQKNPTAFYLCASSPPGTASISGNTIYFGEGSWLTVV.